This TCR beta chain appears in the sequencing data of a study of OX40 agonist ivuxolimab in advanced cancers. Looked up from germline, CDR1 is LNHDA and CDR2 is SQIVND (reference sequence). V gave up 6 bases and J gave up 3 bases, with 11 bases separating them. CDR3 length equals 13 residues. Using immunoSEQ multiplex PCR, the repertoire was profiled, and TCRdb retains in-frame clones only, with some absent. Here the sample spans some 25,000 clones, roughly 80% being singletons. There are a few counts of this clone. The V and J genes are TRBV19 and TRBJ1-1, with no clear D. The sequences come from CD4+ or CD8+ T cells sorted from blood, collected in a trial of the OX40 agonist ivuxolimab. This clonotype was sampled from an adult with an advanced solid tumor such as melanoma, head and neck, liver or kidney cancer. CDR3 DNA sequence: TGTGCCAGTAGGGGCAGTGGGGACACTGAAGCTTTCTTT. Translated, it gives CASRGSGDTEAFF. Supplemented by reference TRBV19 and TRBJ1-1, the full variable domain reads DGGITQSPKYLFRKEGQNVTLSCEQNLNHDAMYWYRQDPGQGLRLIYYSQIVNDFQKGDIAEGYSVSREKKESFPLTVTSAQKNPTAFYLCASRGSGDTEAFFGQGTRLTVV.